This T cell receptor beta chain was sequenced for a study of T cell responses to AZD1222 COVID-19 vaccine. The germline gives CDR1 MNHNY, CDR2 SVGAGI (reference sequence). After removal of 11 bases from V and 0 bases from J, the junction contained 3 bases not matched to a gene. CDR3 size: 13 residues. Assay used: immunoSEQ multiplex PCR; TCRdb lists only in-frame clones, some missing. In the table there are about 120,000 clones, around 90% of which are singletons. The sample here was peripheral blood, taken on day 0 of AZD1222 vaccination. The clonotype originates from an adult in good health. This chain uses TRBV6-6 with TRBJ2-2; 7 positions agree with TRBD2. CDR3 protein: CALGLSNTGELFF. In DNA form, the CDR3 reads TGTGCCTTGGGACTATCGAACACCGGGGAGCTGTTTTTT.